This entry lists 4 T cell receptor beta chains sequenced from one sample in a study of T-cell reconstitution after alpha-beta-depleted transplantation in children. Unique molecular identifiers were incorporated into the prepared TCRbeta library. TCRdb re-called the PCR reads through MiXCR, storing one row per CDR3 protein. The data show a few hundred thousand distinct CDR3 sequences, around 9.1% seen once. Sequenced material: PBMCs, taken before TCRalphabeta/CD19-depleted stem cell transplant. These TCRs come from a boy younger than two with acute myeloid leukemia, due to receive a stem cell transplant.

This clonotype has a count of ten or more. The chain links TRBV5-1 to TRBJ2-7, with 9 nucleotides matching TRBD1. V was clipped by 6 bases and J by 2 bases; unmatched bases: 12. There are 16 residues in the CDR3. The germline V gene encodes CDR1 SGHRS and CDR2 YFSETQ. CDR3 loop: CASTSPRGQGPYEQYF. Written as DNA, the CDR3 is TGCGCCAGCACCTCCCCCCGGGGACAGGGACCCTACGAGCAGTACTTC.

This chain links TRBV18 with TRBJ1-1; D is perhaps TRBD1 (5 bases). The germline gives CDR1 KGHSH, CDR2 LQKENI. The CDR3 has 14 residues. Between the trimmed V and J ends, which lost 5 bases and 0 bases, there was a span of 10 bases. The CDR3 region has the DNA TGTGCCAGCTCAGCGGGACTCCTGAACACTGAAGCTTTCTTT. This translates into CASSAGLLNTEAFF.

Details on this clonotype: Compared with germline, one end of the junction differs, possibly owing to a read error. This chain links TRBV14 with TRBJ1-4, with D possibly being TRBD1 (5 bases). This CDR3 has 14 residues. Germline CDR1 reads SGHDN; CDR2 reads FVKESK. The CDR3 coding sequence is TGTGCCAGAAGCCAGGGTAGGGGTAATGAAAAACTGTTTTTT. It is translated as CARSQGRGNEKLFF.

This clonotype has at least ten counts. V is TRBV7-9 and J is TRBJ2-7; 7 nucleotides align to TRBD1. J lost 1 base, V lost 3 bases, and 6 bases had no gene match. The CDR3 has 15 residues. Germline V gene sequence: CDR1 SEHNR, CDR2 FQNEAQ (reference sequence). This CDR3 is CASSFITGDSYEQYF. CDR3 in DNA: TGTGCCAGCAGCTTTATTACAGGGGATTCCTACGAGCAGTACTTC.